This T cell receptor (beta chain) was documented in a study of T cell responses to AZD1222 COVID-19 vaccine. As for the study in general: The analysis combined second doses at about 4 or about 12 weeks. Study-wide results and caveats: The donors showed a predominance of white British ancestry and of females, with possible underestimation of clonal diversity.

The germline V gene encodes CDR1 SGHVS and CDR2 FQNEAQ. Germline trimming cut 1 base from V and 7 bases from J; bases unmatched to any gene: 4. This CDR3 comprises 15 residues. The repertoire was sequenced with immunoSEQ multiplex PCR; TCRdb's copy has only in-frame clones and lacks some. This sample carries 150,000 to 200,000 clones, more than 85% of them seen once, and the ten largest clones take around 0.9%. A remark on this clone: Its antigen is still unknown.

This receptor was identified in an adult in good health. The V call is TRBV7-8, the J call TRBJ1-6; TRBD1 aligns across 7 bases. The sample in question was peripheral blood, obtained on day 0 of AZD1222 vaccination. The DNA of the CDR3 is TGTGCCAGCAGCTTAGGGGACAGAACGAATTCACCCCTCCACTTT. It encodes CASSLGDRTNSPLHF.